This T cell receptor (beta chain) was sequenced for a study of blood T cell repertoires in COVID-19 (dated by TCRdb to the early 2020s). Background for the entire study: Collaborator samples came from the United States, Italy and Spain and covered acute and convalescent phases of COVID-19. The material from the prospective study consisted of cDNA or gDNA derived from T cells, B-cell-depleted T cells, or PBMCs. Deeply sampled blood TCRbeta repertoires from subjects exposed to, actively infected with, or recovered from COVID-19 were included in the dataset. The repertoires were made available in a free public database intended to serve as a resource for research on the immune response to SARS-CoV-2. The samples were drawn from the first 160 participants of the ongoing ImmuneRACE study and from 950 to 1,500 subjects provided by 6 global collaborators. Sample metadata almost always included a de-identified subject ID, COVID-19 status, age in years and sex. Where available, HLA class I and class II types were taken from metadata supplied by the sample provider and were not determined by assay-based typing. Results and caveats for the whole study, not just this receptor: How much clinical and demographic metadata was included differed by source and by participant, and the metadata was provided uncurated.

Worth noting for this clone: What antigen it recognizes has not been identified. No per-base quality is available; no much larger clone lies one base away.

TCRbeta CDR3 regions were amplified from genomic DNA using the immunoSEQ Assay, a bias-controlled multiplex PCR. On the authors' methods: The number of nucleated cells in each sample was estimated from the amplification of reference gene primers within the assay. To quantify the absolute abundance of each unique TCRbeta CDR3 rearrangement, sequence reads were collapsed and filtered. For each sample, productive Simpson clonality was calculated by taking the square root of Simpson's diversity index across productive rearrangements. TCRdb carries this immuneACCESS record with in-frame sequences only. Its versions omit some clonotypes, under half of them owing to an unresolved V gene in the studies checked, with the rest unexplained. The V and J calls and clone size are taken from that table; D and trimming were inferred from the DNA. This sample gives over 110,000 clones in total; 88% of them show up just once. The ten largest account for around 28% of the sample.

Whole blood was collected in K2EDTA tubes by collaborating institutions according to the institutions' own protocols. For TCRbeta analysis, collaborators shipped samples as frozen whole blood, isolated PBMCs, or DNA extracted from either of those sample types. The sequencing input was peripheral blood. The TCR comes from a human donor in a cohort sampled during active COVID-19.

The nucleotides are TGTGCCACCAAGACAGTCTCGGCAGATACGCAGTATTTT. Translated, it gives CATKTVSADTQYF. Recombination joined TRBV15 with TRBJ2-3; the D gene is perhaps TRBD1, on 5 matching bases. Reading the germline V gene (reference sequence) gives CDR1 LNHNV and CDR2 YYDKDF. Spanning cysteine to phenylalanine, the CDR3 consists of 13 amino acids. Kept here is only the CDR3 DNA, which spans 39 bases and is read in frame from base 1. At the junction V is shortened by 7 bases and J by 4 bases, with 12 bases in between.